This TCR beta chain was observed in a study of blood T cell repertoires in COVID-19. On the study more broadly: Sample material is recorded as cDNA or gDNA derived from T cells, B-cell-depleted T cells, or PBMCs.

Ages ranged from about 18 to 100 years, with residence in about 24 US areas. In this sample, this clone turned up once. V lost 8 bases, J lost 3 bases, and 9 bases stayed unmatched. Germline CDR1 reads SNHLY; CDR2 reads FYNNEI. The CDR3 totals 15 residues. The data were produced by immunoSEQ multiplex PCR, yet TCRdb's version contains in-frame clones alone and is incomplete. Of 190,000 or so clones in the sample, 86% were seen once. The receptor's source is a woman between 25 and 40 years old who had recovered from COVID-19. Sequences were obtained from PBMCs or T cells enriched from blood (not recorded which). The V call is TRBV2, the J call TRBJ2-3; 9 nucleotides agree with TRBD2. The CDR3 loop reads CASGIAGEGTDTQYF. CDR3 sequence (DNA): TGTGCCAGCGGAATAGCGGGAGAGGGAACAGATACGCAGTATTTT. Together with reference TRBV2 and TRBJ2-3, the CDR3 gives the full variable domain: EPEVTQTPSHQVTQMGQEVILRCVPISNHLYFYWYRQILGQKVEFLVSFYNNEISEKSEIFDDQFSVERPDGSNFTLKIRSTKLEDSAMYFCASGIAGEGTDTQYFGPGTRLTVL.